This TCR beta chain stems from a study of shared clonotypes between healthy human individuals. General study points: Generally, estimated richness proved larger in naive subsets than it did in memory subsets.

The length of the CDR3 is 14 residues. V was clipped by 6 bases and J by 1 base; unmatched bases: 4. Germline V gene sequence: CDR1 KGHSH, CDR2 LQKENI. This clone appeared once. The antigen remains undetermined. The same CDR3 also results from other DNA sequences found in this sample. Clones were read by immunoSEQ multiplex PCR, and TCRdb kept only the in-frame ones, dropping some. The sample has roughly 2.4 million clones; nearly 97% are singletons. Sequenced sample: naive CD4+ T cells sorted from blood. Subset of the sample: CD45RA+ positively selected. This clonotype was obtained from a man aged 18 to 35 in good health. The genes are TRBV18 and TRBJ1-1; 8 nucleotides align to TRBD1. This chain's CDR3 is CASSSGQGNTEAFF. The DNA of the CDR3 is TGTGCCAGCTCGTCCGGACAGGGGAACACTGAAGCTTTCTTT.